The TCR beta chain described here comes from a study of T cell clonality in common variable immunodeficiency. The CDR3 is 12 residues long. Germline loops: CDR1 SGHVS, CDR2 FQNEAQ. This clone came up many times. The read ends 3 residues shy of where the CDR3 ends; the end is completed using the germline J gene. Data came from immunoSEQ multiplex PCR; TCRdb stores just in-frame clones and leaves some out. The specimen has some 45,000 clones, none found just once. Sequencing was carried out using peripheral blood mononuclear cells. The genes are TRBV7-8 and TRBJ1-1, with no clear D. This sequence was found in a person between 18 and 75 years old in good health. The chain's CDR3 is CASSSQLGGAFF. The CDR3 DNA, read in part, is TGTGCCAGCAGCTCCCAGCTAGGTGGG.